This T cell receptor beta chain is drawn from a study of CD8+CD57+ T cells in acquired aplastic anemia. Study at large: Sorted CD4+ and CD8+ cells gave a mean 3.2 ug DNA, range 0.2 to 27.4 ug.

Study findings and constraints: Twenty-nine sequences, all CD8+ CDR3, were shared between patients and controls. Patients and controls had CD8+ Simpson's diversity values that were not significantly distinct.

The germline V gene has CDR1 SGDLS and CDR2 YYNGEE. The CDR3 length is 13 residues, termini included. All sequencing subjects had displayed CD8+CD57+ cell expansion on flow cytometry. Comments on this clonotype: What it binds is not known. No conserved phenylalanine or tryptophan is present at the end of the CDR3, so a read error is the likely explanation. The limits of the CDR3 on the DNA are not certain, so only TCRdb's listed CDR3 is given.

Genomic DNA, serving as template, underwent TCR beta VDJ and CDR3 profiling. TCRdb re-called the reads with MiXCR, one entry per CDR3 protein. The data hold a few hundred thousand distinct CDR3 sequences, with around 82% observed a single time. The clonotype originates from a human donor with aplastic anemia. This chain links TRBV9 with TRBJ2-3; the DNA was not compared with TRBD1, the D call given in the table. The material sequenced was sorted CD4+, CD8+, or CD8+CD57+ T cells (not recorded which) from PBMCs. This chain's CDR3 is CASSDGGASYNSL.